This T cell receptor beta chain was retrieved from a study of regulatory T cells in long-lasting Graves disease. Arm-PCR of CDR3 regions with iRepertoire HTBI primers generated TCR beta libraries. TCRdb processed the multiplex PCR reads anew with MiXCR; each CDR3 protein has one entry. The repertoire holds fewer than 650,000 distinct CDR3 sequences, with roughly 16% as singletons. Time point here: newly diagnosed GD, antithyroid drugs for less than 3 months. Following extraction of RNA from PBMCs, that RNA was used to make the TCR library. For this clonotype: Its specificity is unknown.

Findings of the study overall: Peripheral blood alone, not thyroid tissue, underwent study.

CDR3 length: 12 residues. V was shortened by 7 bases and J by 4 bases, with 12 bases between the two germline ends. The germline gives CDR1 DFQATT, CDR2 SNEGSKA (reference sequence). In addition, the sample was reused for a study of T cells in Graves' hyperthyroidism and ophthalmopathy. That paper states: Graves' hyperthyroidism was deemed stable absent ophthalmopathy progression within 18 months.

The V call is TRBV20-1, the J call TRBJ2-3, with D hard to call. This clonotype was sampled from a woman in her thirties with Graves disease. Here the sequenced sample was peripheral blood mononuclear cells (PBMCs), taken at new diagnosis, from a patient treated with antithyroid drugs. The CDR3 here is CSGTYGADTQYF. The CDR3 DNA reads TGCAGTGGAACCTATGGGGCAGATACGCAGTATTTT.